This TCR beta chain was captured by sequencing in a study of blood T cell repertoires in COVID-19 (dated by TCRdb to 2018 to 2020). For context, the study as a whole: Recovered participants in ImmuneRACE Cohort 3 were defined by two consecutive negative NP/OP PCR tests, clearance by a healthcare professional, or resolution of symptoms. The repertoires were made available in a free public database intended to serve as a resource for research on the immune response to SARS-CoV-2. The collaborator samples originated in the United States, Italy and Spain and spanned the acute and convalescent phases of COVID-19. Subjects who had been exposed to COVID-19, were actively infected with it, or had recovered from it provided the deeply sampled blood TCRbeta repertoires that made up the dataset. The sample metadata nearly always contained a de-identified subject ID, COVID-19 status, age in years and sex. Samples were obtained from the ongoing ImmuneRACE study (first 160 participants) and from over 1,000 subjects provided by 6 global collaborators. The material from the prospective study consisted of cDNA or gDNA derived from T cells, B-cell-depleted T cells, or PBMCs. Where available, HLA class I and class II types were obtained from metadata supplied by the sample provider rather than from assay-based typing.

TCRbeta CDR3 regions were amplified from genomic DNA using the immunoSEQ Assay, a bias-controlled multiplex PCR. Turning to the authors' computational methods: Nucleated cell counts per sample were estimated from amplification of reference gene primers within the assay. Sequence reads were collapsed and filtered to measure the absolute abundance of every unique TCRbeta CDR3 rearrangement. Productive Simpson clonality was computed per sample as the square root of Simpson's diversity index over productive rearrangements. This immuneACCESS table, as held by TCRdb, lists in-frame sequences with V and J called but not all clones. Of the missing ones, under half trace to an unresolved V gene in checked studies; the others have no known cause. That table gives V, J and clone size, and the DNA gave D and trimming. The sample table shows over 200,000 clones, and roughly nine tenths are seen once. The top ten constitute 3.1% of the sample.

Including cysteine and phenylalanine, the CDR3 has 16 amino acids. Only the CDR3 DNA is retained, 48 bases long and in frame from the first base. Trimmed from V: 3 bases; trimmed from J: 5 bases; junction bases lacking a gene match: 10. The germline V gene sets CDR1 to LGHNA and CDR2 to YSLEER. In the prospective study, participants were roughly 18 to 100 years old, resided in about two dozen geographic areas of the United States, and were enrolled through a virtual design. Cohort assignment in the prospective study relied on participant-reported clinical history from a screening survey and a study questionnaire. Each participant in the prospective study had whole blood, serum and a nasopharyngeal or oropharyngeal swab collected by mobile phlebotomists. Prospective study participants could optionally give additional blood draws and questionnaires over an approximately two-month period. Before DNA extraction, prospective study blood samples were shipped either frozen or at room temperature.

The full study reports these points: The quantity of clinical and demographic metadata differed by source and by participant and was supplied without curation.

Comment on this clone: What this receptor recognizes is not known. Per-nucleotide qualities are absent, and no much larger clonotype sits a single base away.

Sequences were obtained from PBMCs or T cells enriched from blood (not recorded which). The chain links TRBV4-3 with TRBJ2-3; the central 8 bases match TRBD1. The sequence was obtained from a woman between 45 and 60 years old in a cohort exposed to, infected with or recovered from COVID-19 (not recorded which). The DNA sequence follows: TGCGCCAGCAGCCACCGCGGACAGGGCGTCCGAGATACGCAGTATTTT. Translated, this gives CASSHRGQGVRDTQYF.